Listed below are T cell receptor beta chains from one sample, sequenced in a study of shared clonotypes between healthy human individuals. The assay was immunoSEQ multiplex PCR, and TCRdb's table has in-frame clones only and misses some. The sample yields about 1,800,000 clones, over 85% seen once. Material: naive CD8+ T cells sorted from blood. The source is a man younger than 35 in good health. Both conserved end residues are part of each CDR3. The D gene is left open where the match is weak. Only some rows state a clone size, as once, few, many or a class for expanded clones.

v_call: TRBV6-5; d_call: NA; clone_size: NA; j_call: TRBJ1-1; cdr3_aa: CASSLGPNTEAFF; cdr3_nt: TGTGCCAGCAGTTTGGGGCCGAACACTGAAGCTTTCTTT
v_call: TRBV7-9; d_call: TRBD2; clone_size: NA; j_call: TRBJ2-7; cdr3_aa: CASSPAGGYEQYF; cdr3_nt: TGTGCCAGCAGCCCAGCGGGAGGGTACGAGCAGTACTTC
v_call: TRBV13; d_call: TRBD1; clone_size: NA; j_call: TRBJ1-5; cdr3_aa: CASSTGQGPYHF; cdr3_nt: TGTGCCAGCAGCACCGGACAGGGGCCGTATCATTTT
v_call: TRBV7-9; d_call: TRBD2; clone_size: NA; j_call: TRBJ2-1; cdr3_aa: CASSGLVLGNEQFF; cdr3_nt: TGTGCCAGCAGTGGACTAGTTCTCGGCAATGAGCAGTTCTTC
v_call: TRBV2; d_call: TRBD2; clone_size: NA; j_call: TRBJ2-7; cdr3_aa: CASSEALGLAGFEQYF; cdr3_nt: TGTGCCAGCAGTGAAGCTTTAGGACTAGCGGGATTCGAGCAGTACTTC
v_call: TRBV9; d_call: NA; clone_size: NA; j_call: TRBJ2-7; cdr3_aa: CASSVDGGAAYEQYF; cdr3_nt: TGTGCCAGCAGCGTAGATGGCGGGGCCGCCTACGAGCAGTACTTC
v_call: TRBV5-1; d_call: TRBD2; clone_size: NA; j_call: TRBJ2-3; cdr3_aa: CASTPQRGTSTDTQYF; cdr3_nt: TGCGCCAGCACCCCTCAGCGGGGGACTAGCACAGATACGCAGTATTTT
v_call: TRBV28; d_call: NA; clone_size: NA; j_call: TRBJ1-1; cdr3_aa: CASSQQGTEAFF; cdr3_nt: TGTGCCAGCTCACAACAGGGAACTGAAGCTTTCTTT
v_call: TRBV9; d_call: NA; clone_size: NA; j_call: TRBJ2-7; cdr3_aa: CASSVAGLMSYEQYF; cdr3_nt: TGTGCCAGCAGCGTAGCGGGACTGATGAGCTACGAGCAGTACTTC
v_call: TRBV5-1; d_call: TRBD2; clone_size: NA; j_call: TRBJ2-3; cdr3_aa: CASSPDLGLAGPDTQYF; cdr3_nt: TGCGCCAGCAGCCCGGATTTAGGACTAGCGGGGCCAGATACGCAGTATTTT
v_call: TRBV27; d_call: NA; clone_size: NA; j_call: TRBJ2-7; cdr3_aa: CASSLKSDAYEQYF; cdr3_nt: TGTGCCAGCAGTTTGAAGTCAGACGCCTACGAGCAGTACTTC
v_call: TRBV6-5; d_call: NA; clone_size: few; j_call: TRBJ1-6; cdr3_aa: CATPRVTHSPLHF; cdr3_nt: TGTGCCACACCTAGGGTGACACATTCACCCCTCCACTTT
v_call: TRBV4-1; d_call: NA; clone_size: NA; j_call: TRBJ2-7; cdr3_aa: CASSQEVGVPTYEQYF; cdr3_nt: TGCGCCAGCAGCCAAGAGGTGGGGGTTCCAACCTACGAGCAGTACTTC
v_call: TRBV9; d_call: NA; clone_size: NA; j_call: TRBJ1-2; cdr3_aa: CASTPGPGNYNYGYTF; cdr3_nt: TGTGCCAGCACCCCCGGGCCGGGCAACTATAACTATGGCTACACCTTC